Sequencing of this T cell receptor (beta chain) was carried out in a study of blood T cell repertoires in COVID-19 (dated by TCRdb to the early 2020s). Background on the whole study: Samples covering the acute and convalescent phases of COVID-19 were provided by collaborators in the United States, Italy and Spain. The prospective study material was composed of cDNA or gDNA derived from T cells, B-cell-depleted T cells, or PBMCs. The repertoires were released in a freely available public database meant as a resource for research on the immune response to SARS-CoV-2. Samples were obtained from the ongoing ImmuneRACE study (first 160 participants) and from 1,254 subjects provided by 6 global collaborators. The dataset comprised deeply sampled blood TCRbeta repertoires from subjects exposed to, actively infected with, or recovered from COVID-19. A de-identified subject ID, COVID-19 status, age in years and sex were almost always included in the sample metadata. Where available, HLA class I and class II types were taken from metadata supplied by the sample provider and were not determined by assay-based typing. The paper's findings and limits, for the study overall: How much clinical and demographic metadata was included differed by source and by participant, and the metadata was provided uncurated.

The collaborating institutions used their own protocols to collect whole blood in K2EDTA tubes. For TCRbeta analysis, collaborators shipped samples as frozen whole blood, isolated PBMCs, or DNA extracted from either of those sample types. The CDR3 goes from the cysteine to the phenylalanine over 15 residues. Kept here is only the CDR3 DNA, which spans 45 bases and is read in frame from base 1. For CDR1 and CDR2, the germline V gene lists KGHDR and SFDVKD. The trim is 1 base for V and 2 bases for J, with a gap of 10 bases between the germline ends. TCRbeta CDR3 regions were amplified from genomic DNA by means of the immunoSEQ Assay, a bias-controlled multiplex PCR. In the original analysis: The number of nucleated cells in each sample was estimated by amplification of reference gene primers within the assay. To quantify the absolute abundance of each unique TCRbeta CDR3 rearrangement, sequence reads were collapsed and filtered. For each sample, productive Simpson clonality was calculated as the square root of Simpson's diversity index over productive rearrangements. The source is immuneACCESS, and TCRdb retained only in-frame sequences with V and J called. Part of the clones is not carried over; for the studies checked, unresolved V genes explain less than half of this, and the remainder is unexplained. The V and J calls and the clone size are those of that table, but D and trimming were determined from the DNA. The sample data list 170,000 or so clones, and 85% to 95% of these were observed just once. In total, the top ten clones hold around 0.5% of the sample.

As concerns this clone: It has no known antigen specificity. Base qualities are not at hand, and no much larger clone is one base apart.

The source is a man aged 45-65 years with acute or convalescent COVID-19. Sequenced sample: peripheral blood. This receptor chain uses TRBV24-1 and TRBJ2-5; there is no confident call for the D gene. The DNA sequence reads TGTGCCACCAGTGATTTCCGATTAGAGCAAGAGACCCAGTACTTC. Its protein product is CATSDFRLEQETQYF.